Below, 28 T cell receptor beta chains from the same sample are listed, as sequenced in a study of T cells in localized non-small cell lung cancer. Profiled with immunoSEQ multiplex PCR; TCRdb holds only in-frame clones, not every one. Of fewer than 100,000 clones in the sample, about 91% were seen once. The sample consisted of peripheral blood, taken before any cancer treatment. The receptors derive from a man between 40 and 70 years old with stage I squamous cell lung carcinoma.

This sequence joins TRBV5-1 and TRBJ2-3; TRBD1 matches 11 bases. Germline V CDR1 and CDR2: SGHRS, YFSETQ. V shed 6 bases and J 2 bases; nucleotides not matched to a gene: 5. This CDR3 region has 15 residues. CDR3 sequence reads: CASTPGQGVTDTQYF. DNA for the CDR3: TGCGCCAGCACCCCGGGACAGGGGGTCACAGATACGCAGTATTTT.

The chain joins TRBV2 to TRBJ2-3; D is ambiguous. Trimming took 2 bases from V and 0 from J, leaving 18 bases between them. The CDR3 is 18 residues long. The germline gives CDR1 SNHLY, CDR2 FYNNEI. The DNA for the CDR3 is TGTGCCAGCAGTGAATTTCGTCGGGCAGGAGCTAGCACAGATACGCAGTATTTT. This sequence encodes CASSEFRRAGASTDTQYF.

The chain uses TRBV6-1 and TRBJ1-1; a possible D gene is TRBD1 (5 bases). V was shortened by 3 bases and J by 1 base, with 12 bases between the two germline ends. The CDR3 has 15 amino acids. Germline CDR1 reads MNHNS; CDR2 reads SASEGT. Here the CDR3 reads CASSDPGRANTEAFF. For the CDR3, the DNA is TGTGCCAGCAGTGACCCGGGACGCGCGAACACTGAAGCTTTCTTT.

The chain employs TRBV11-2 and TRBJ2-5; 11 nucleotides agree with TRBD2. This CDR3 has 16 amino acids. Unmatched junction bases numbered 5, after V lost 4 bases and J lost 1 base. The germline CDR1 and CDR2 sequences are SGHAT and FQNNGV. This chain's CDR3 is CASSSGTSGPQETQYF. In nucleotides, the CDR3 is TGTGCCAGCAGCTCCGGGACTAGCGGCCCCCAAGAGACCCAGTACTTC.

This clone was found a few times. The rearrangement uses TRBV5-6 and TRBJ1-1; D is possibly TRBD1 (5 bases). The CDR3 is made up of 15 amino acids. The V gene's germline CDR1 is SGHDT and CDR2 YYEEEE. Trimming took 4 bases from V and 4 from J, leaving 17 bases between them. The CDR3 spells CASSPSLAGGTEAFF. The CDR3 DNA follows: TGTGCCAGCAGCCCATCATTGGCGGGGGGCACTGAAGCTTTCTTT.

This chain uses TRBV6-1 with TRBJ2-1; a weak D match, TRBD1 (5 bases). Germline CDR1 MNHNS, CDR2 SASEGT. This CDR3 spans 15 amino acids. Trimming left V 2 bases short and J 6 bases short, with 14 bases between. CDR3 bases: TGTGCCAGCAGTGAACTCACAGGTCCGGGCAATGAGCAGTTCTTC. Residues: CASSELTGPGNEQFF.

V is TRBV6-5 and J is TRBJ1-2, with 8 bases matching TRBD1. CDR1 is MNHEY, CDR2 SVGAGI, per germline. The CDR3 consists of 14 residues. With V trimmed by 6 bases and J by 4 bases, 7 bases remained unmatched. CDR3 DNA: TGTGCCAGCAGAACCCTAGACAGGGGCTATGGCTACACCTTC. Translating it yields CASRTLDRGYGYTF.

The chain couples TRBV7-8 to TRBJ1-5; D ambiguous. CDR1 and CDR2 from the germline V gene are SGHVS and FQNEAQ. CDR3 size: 14 residues. The V gene lost 2 bases and the J gene lost 4 bases, with 9 bases spanning the gap. The CDR3 DNA reads as TGTGCCAGCAGCTTAAATTTCAGGAATCAGCCCCAGCATTTT. Amino acid sequence: CASSLNFRNQPQHF.

Regarding this clone: One end of the junction fails to match germline, which may point to a read error. This chain joins TRBV11-2 and TRBJ1-2; tentatively, D is TRBD1 (5 bases). From germline, CDR1 is SGHAT and CDR2 FQNNGV. The CDR3 is 13 amino acids. In nucleotides, the CDR3 is TGTACCAGCAGCAAACAGGTTAACTATGGCTACACCTTC. Translated, it gives CTSSKQVNYGYTF.

CDR3 residues: CASSRGQGDSNEQFF. DNA of the CDR3: TGTGCCAGCAGCCGGGGACAGGGGGATAGCAATGAGCAGTTCTTC. This rearrangement joins TRBV6-6 to TRBJ2-1, with 11 bases that match TRBD1. Germline CDR1 MNHNY, CDR2 SVGAGI (reference sequence). This CDR3 contains 15 residues. The J segment lost 6 bases and the V segment lost 6 bases, leaving 7 bases of the junction unmatched.

The rearrangement uses TRBV2 and TRBJ1-2, with D hard to call. The germline V gene has CDR1 SNHLY and CDR2 FYNNEI. V was pared by 3 bases and J by 8 bases, with 13 bases between. The CDR3 sequence is 13 residues long. In DNA form, the CDR3 reads TGTGCCAGCAGTGACAGAGGGTTGGGGGGCTACACCTTC. Amino acids: CASSDRGLGGYTF.

V and J are TRBV27 and TRBJ1-1; D is possibly TRBD1 (5 bases). V lost 4 bases to trimming and J lost 4 bases, with 16 bases between them. The CDR3 is made up of 15 amino acids. From germline, CDR1 is MNHEY and CDR2 SMNVEV (reference sequence). The CDR3 DNA reads TGTGCCAGCAGTTCCTGGGGGGAAAGATTCACTGAAGCTTTCTTT. It encodes CASSSWGERFTEAFF.

The chain combines TRBV4-1 with TRBJ1-2; 7 bases line up with TRBD1. The CDR3 sequence is 16 residues long. The ends lost 5 bases at V and 1 base at J; junction bases unmatched: 10. The germline gives CDR1 MGHRA, CDR2 YSYEKL. This chain's CDR3 is CASSTPGQQINYGYTF. CDR3 bases: TGCGCCAGCAGCACCCCGGGACAGCAGATTAACTATGGCTACACCTTC.

This chain links TRBV7-2 with TRBJ1-1; D gene unclear. The ends were cut back, 2 bases at V and 11 bases at J, with 12 bases in the middle. This CDR3 is built from 12 residues. Per the germline V gene, CDR1 is SGHTA and CDR2 is FQGNSA. The CDR3 loop reads CASSLYGEVAFF. In DNA form, the CDR3 reads TGTGCCAGCAGCTTATATGGGGAGGTCGCTTTCTTT.

The chain carries TRBV6-6 and TRBJ2-2; D call uncertain. V was cut by 5 bases and J by 7 bases, with 8 bases left in between. The length of the CDR3 is 12 residues. Germline CDR1 reads MNHNY; CDR2 reads SVGAGI (reference sequence). CDR3 protein: CASSRLDGELFF. The CDR3 DNA reads as TGTGCCAGCAGTCGATTGGACGGGGAGCTGTTTTTT.

The V call is TRBV5-1, the J call TRBJ2-5; no clear D gene. Germline-derived CDR1 and CDR2 are SGHRS and YFSETQ. The CDR3 length is 12 residues. V lost 2 bases and J 0 bases, leaving 2 bases between the germline ends. CDR3 protein: CASSFNQETQYF. CDR3 nucleotides: TGCGCCAGCAGCTTCAACCAAGAGACCCAGTACTTC.

Here the CDR3 reads CASSARTGETQYF. The DNA of the CDR3 is TGTGCCAGCAGCGCCCGGACGGGAGAGACCCAGTACTTC. The chain combines TRBV9 with TRBJ2-5; the D is unclear. This CDR3 is 13 amino acids long. Germline V gene sequence: CDR1 SGDLS, CDR2 YYNGEE. Deletions cut 3 bases from V and 4 bases from J, with 10 bases between.

This clone was detected only once. The rearrangement uses TRBV7-9 and TRBJ1-3; D is undetermined. The length of the CDR3 is 14 residues. Germline CDR1 reads SEHNR; CDR2 reads FQNEAQ (reference sequence). Trimming left V 5 bases short and J 1 base short, with 9 bases between. The CDR3 loop is CASSRRGSGNTIYF. DNA of the CDR3: TGTGCCAGCAGCCGCAGAGGGTCTGGAAACACCATATATTTT.

The CDR3 sequence is CASTSGQSLNTEAFF. CDR3 bases: TGTGCCAGCACTTCGGGACAATCCCTGAACACTGAAGCTTTCTTT. The V and J genes are TRBV6-5 and TRBJ1-1, with a possible D match to TRBD1 (6 bases). Germline assignment: CDR1 MNHEY and CDR2 SVGAGI. Between the trimmed V and J ends, which lost 7 bases and 0 bases, there was a span of 15 bases. The CDR3 has 15 residues.

V gene TRBV5-1 combines with J gene TRBJ2-5, with 10 nucleotides matching TRBD2. The J call may be faulty, since TRBJ2-7 better matches the DNA end. CDR1 is SGHRS and CDR2 is YFSETQ in the germline V gene. The CDR3 runs 15 residues. CDR3 protein: CASTSLAGGSYEQYF. The CDR3, as DNA: TGCGCCAGCACATCATTAGCGGGGGGCTCCTACGAGCAGTACTTC.

The rearrangement joins TRBV18 to TRBJ1-3; D is possibly TRBD1 (6 bases). The V gene's germline CDR1 is KGHSH and CDR2 LQKENI. V lost 1 base and J 3 bases, leaving 10 bases between the germline ends. There are 15 residues in the CDR3. The CDR3 sequence: CASSPRGQDGNTIYF. The CDR3 bases are TGTGCCAGCTCACCACGGGGGCAGGATGGAAACACCATATATTTT.

The chain recombines TRBV6-5 with TRBJ1-2, with a possible D match to TRBD1 (5 bases). CDR3 length equals 13 residues. Germline values: CDR1 MNHEY, CDR2 SVGAGI. V lost 3 bases and J lost 4, with 9 bases in between. As DNA, the CDR3 is TGTGCCAGCAGTTATGGGGCGACCTATGGCTACACCTTC. Protein: CASSYGATYGYTF.

The chain combines TRBV2 with TRBJ2-3; tentatively, D is TRBD1 (5 bases). This CDR3 contains 13 residues. In germline, CDR1 is SNHLY, CDR2 FYNNEI. V lost 9 bases and J 2 bases, leaving 12 bases between the germline ends. Here the CDR3 reads CARTGRATDTQYF. CDR3 sequence (DNA): TGTGCCAGAACAGGTAGGGCCACAGATACGCAGTATTTT.

V gene TRBV7-8 combines with J gene TRBJ1-1; D remains unclear. Per the germline V gene, CDR1 is SGHVS and CDR2 is FQNEAQ. With 1 base removed from V and 1 base from J, the gap between germline ends came to 7 bases. CDR3 size: 14 residues. CDR3 loop: CASSLEGRNTEAFF. The CDR3 region has the DNA TGTGCCAGCAGCTTAGAAGGGCGGAACACTGAAGCTTTCTTT.

The rearrangement joins TRBV6-1 to TRBJ1-1; the match to TRBD1 covers 7 bases. Germline-derived CDR1 and CDR2 are MNHNS and SASEGT. The CDR3 is 15 residues long. Losses at the gene ends were 3 bases for V and 1 base for J; bases not matched to a gene: 5. DNA for the CDR3: TGTGCCAGCAGTGACCTTAGGACAGGGAACACTGAAGCTTTCTTT. Translated, it gives CASSDLRTGNTEAFF.

This chain connects TRBV28 to TRBJ2-5; D is unclear. V lost 3 bases and J 3 bases, leaving 5 bases between the germline ends. Per the germline V gene, CDR1 is MDHEN and CDR2 is SYDVKM. This CDR3 is built from 12 residues. CDR3 DNA sequence: TGTGCCAGCAGTTTGGGCAAAGAGACCCAGTACTTC. This translates into CASSLGKETQYF.

The sample holds a few counts of this clone. The genes are TRBV18 and TRBJ2-5; D remains unclear. Germline assignment: CDR1 KGHSH and CDR2 LQKENI. The CDR3 spans 15 residues. V was trimmed by 2 bases and J by 1 base, leaving 11 bases between them. The CDR3 protein is CASSPTIGSQETQYF. In DNA form, the CDR3 reads TGTGCCAGCTCACCAACGATAGGGTCCCAAGAGACCCAGTACTTC.

This chain connects TRBV7-8 to TRBJ1-1; 7 bases are shared with TRBD1. The CDR3 contains 15 residues. The J segment lost 4 bases and the V segment lost 4 bases, leaving 9 bases of the junction unmatched. Germline CDR1 SGHVS, CDR2 FQNEAQ. DNA for the CDR3: TGTGCCAGCAGCTCACAGGGGCGGGTAGTCACTGAAGCTTTCTTT. It yields the protein CASSSQGRVVTEAFF.